This T cell receptor beta chain was profiled in a study of OX40 agonist ivuxolimab in advanced cancers. Study in general: Dose-escalation subjects each had hepatocellular carcinoma, melanoma, renal cell or head and neck cancer. Prior anti-PD-1, anti-PD-L1 or anti-CTLA-4 therapy was allowed; more than 30% had some. Study observations and caveats: By week 6 at 0.1 to 3.0 mg/kg, blood CD4+ and CD8+ T cells had expanded clonally. Clonal expansion in partial responders at 0.1-3.0 mg/kg ranked among the lowest.

This CDR3 contains 14 residues. The V gene end was trimmed by 5 bases and the J gene end by 6 bases; junction bases not matched to a gene: 7. Germline loops: CDR1 MDHEN, CDR2 SYDVKM. The data were produced by immunoSEQ multiplex PCR, yet TCRdb's version contains in-frame clones alone and is incomplete. Among roughly 41,000 clones, approximately 88% were seen once, and the ten largest hold roughly 54%. This clone came up a few times. The antigen is unknown. The sample in question was CD4+ or CD8+ T cells sorted from blood, obtained in a trial of the OX40 agonist ivuxolimab. V and J are TRBV28 and TRBJ1-2; TRBD1 agrees at 9 bases. This TCR came from an adult with an advanced solid tumor such as melanoma, head and neck, liver or kidney cancer. CDR3 sequence reads: CASSRGDRAHGYTF. The CDR3 DNA sequence: TGTGCCAGCAGTAGGGGGGACAGGGCGCATGGCTACACCTTC.